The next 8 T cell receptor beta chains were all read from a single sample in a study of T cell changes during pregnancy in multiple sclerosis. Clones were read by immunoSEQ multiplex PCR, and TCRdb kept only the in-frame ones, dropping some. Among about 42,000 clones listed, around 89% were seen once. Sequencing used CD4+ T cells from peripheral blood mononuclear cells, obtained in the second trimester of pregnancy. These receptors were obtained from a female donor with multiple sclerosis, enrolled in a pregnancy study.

CDR3 region: CASSLGDTYNQPQHF. CDR3 bases: TGTGCCAGCAGCTTAGGTGACACCTACAATCAGCCCCAGCATTTT. This chain uses TRBV11-2 with TRBJ1-5, with D hard to call. Germline V CDR1 and CDR2: SGHAT, FQNNGV. This CDR3 spans 15 amino acids. V lost 1 base and J 3 bases, leaving 10 bases between the germline ends. Complete variable domain (other parts from reference TRBV11-2 and TRBJ1-5): EAGVAQSPRYKIIEKRQSVAFWCNPISGHATLYWYQQILGQGPKLLIQFQNNGVVDDSQLPKDRFSAERLKGVDSTLKIQPAKLEDSAVYLCASSLGDTYNQPQHFGDGTRLSIL.

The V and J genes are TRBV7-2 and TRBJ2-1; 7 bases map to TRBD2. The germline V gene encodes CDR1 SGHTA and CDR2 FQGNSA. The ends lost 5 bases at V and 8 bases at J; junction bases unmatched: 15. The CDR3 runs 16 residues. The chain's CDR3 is CASSAGWGGSNDEQFF. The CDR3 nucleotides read TGTGCCAGCAGCGCGGGGTGGGGCGGGAGTAATGATGAGCAGTTCTTC.

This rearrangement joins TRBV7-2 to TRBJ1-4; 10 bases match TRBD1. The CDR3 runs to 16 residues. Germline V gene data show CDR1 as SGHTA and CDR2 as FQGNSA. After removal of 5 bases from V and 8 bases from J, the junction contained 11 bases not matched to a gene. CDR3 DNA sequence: TGTGCCAGCAGCCCGAGTTTGGGGACAGGGGACGAAAAACTGTTTTTT. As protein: CASSPSLGTGDEKLFF.

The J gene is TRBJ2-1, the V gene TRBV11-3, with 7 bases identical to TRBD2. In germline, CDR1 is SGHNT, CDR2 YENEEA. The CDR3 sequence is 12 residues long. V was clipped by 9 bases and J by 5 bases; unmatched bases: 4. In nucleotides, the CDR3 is TGTGCCAGAGGTCTAGCGGACAATGAGCAGTTCTTC. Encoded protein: CARGLADNEQFF.

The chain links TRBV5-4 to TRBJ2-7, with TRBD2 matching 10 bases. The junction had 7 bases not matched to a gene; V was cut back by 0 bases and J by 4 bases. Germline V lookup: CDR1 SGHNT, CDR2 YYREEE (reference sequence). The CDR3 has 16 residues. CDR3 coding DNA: TGTGCCAGCAGCTTGGGCCTAGCGGGGGATCGTTACGAGCAGTACTTC. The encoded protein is CASSLGLAGDRYEQYF.

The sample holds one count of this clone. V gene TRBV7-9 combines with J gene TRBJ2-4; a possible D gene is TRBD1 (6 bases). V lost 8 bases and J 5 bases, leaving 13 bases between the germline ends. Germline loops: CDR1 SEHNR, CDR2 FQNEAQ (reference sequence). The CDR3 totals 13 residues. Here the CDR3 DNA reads TGTGCCAGCTCCCGGGACAAGGAAAACATTCAGTACTTC. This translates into CASSRDKENIQYF.

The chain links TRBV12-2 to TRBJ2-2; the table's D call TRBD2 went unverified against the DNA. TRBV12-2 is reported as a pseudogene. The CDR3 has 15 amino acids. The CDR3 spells CASRLAGLASGELFF. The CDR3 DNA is TGTGCAAGTCGCTTAGCGGGGCTAGCGAGCGGGGAGCTGTTTTTT.

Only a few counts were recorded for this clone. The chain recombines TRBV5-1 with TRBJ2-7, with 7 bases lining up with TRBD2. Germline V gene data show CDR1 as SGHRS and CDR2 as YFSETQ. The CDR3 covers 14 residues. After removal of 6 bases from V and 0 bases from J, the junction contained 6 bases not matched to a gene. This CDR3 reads CASTQAGSSYEQYF. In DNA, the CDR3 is TGCGCCAGCACCCAAGCGGGATCCTCCTACGAGCAGTACTTC. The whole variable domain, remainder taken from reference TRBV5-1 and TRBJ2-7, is KAGVTQTPRYLIKTRGQQVTLSCSPISGHRSVSWYQQTPGQGLQFLFEYFSETQRNKGNFPGRFSGRQFSNSRSEMNVSTLELGDSALYLCASTQAGSSYEQYFGPGTRLTVT.